This is a list of T cell receptor beta chains from one sample in a study of identical twins' blood T cells. TCRdb used MiXCR to reprocess the 5' RACE reads, holding one entry per CDR3 protein. The sample includes roughly 380,000 distinct CDR3 sequences, over 25% of them seen just once. The sequencing input was PBMCs. Every receptor here comes from a woman aged 18 to 50 in good health. The conserved cysteine and the conserved F or W are not part of the CDR3 here.

CDR3 length	V gene	J gene	CDR3 protein
11	TRBV20-1	TRBJ1-2	SAAPGTGVGYT
11	TRBV6-5	TRBJ1-2	ASSWGQGYGYT
12	TRBV29-1	TRBJ1-1	SVETGGGNTEAF
9	TRBV27	TRBJ1-4	ASSLPEKLF
12	TRBV20-1	TRBJ2-2	SVENRRDTGELF
14	TRBV5-1	TRBJ2-6	ASSLAPGIGANVLT
12	TRBV3-1	TRBJ1-5	ASSRKGTFGPQH
14	TRBV7-9	TRBJ2-2	ASSSFDRGDTGELF
14	TRBV10-3	TRBJ1-5	AISESAGGMDQPQH
12	TRBV15	TRBJ2-5	ATSGRGGTETQY
11	TRBV6-5	TRBJ2-2	ASGFMNTGELF
13	TRBV6-2/TRBV6-3	TRBJ2-1	ASSYSLAGRNEQF
11	TRBV20-1	TRBJ2-5	SARLAGYETQY
11	TRBV30	TRBJ1-1	AWSQLLNTEAF
11	TRBV14	TRBJ1-1	ASSQDWTARAF
9	TRBV19	TRBJ1-2	ASKGVYGYT
12	TRBV3-1	TRBJ1-5	ASSQVILSQPQH
10	TRBV2	TRBJ1-5	ASSDQKQPQH
14	TRBV6-2/TRBV6-3	TRBJ2-1	ASSYRNPRPPNEQF
14	TRBV20-1	TRBJ1-5	SAESPRWGGNQPQH
8	TRBV20-1	TRBJ2-1	SARRDEQF
11	TRBV7-9	TRBJ2-2	ASSLREVGELF
9	TRBV6-5	TRBJ1-1	ASRRRVEAF
16	TRBV11-2	TRBJ2-3	ASSLGGLAGGYTDTQY
12	TRBV18	TRBJ1-5	ASSRPVSNQPQH
11	TRBV5-1	TRBJ2-3	ASSLERLDTQY
13	TRBV5-1	TRBJ1-6	ASSSGSSHNSPLH
12	TRBV6-5	TRBJ2-1	ATKGAGGLNEQF
12	TRBV4-1	TRBJ2-7	ASSLAGGNYEQY
14	TRBV9	TRBJ1-2	ASSVESGNSNYGYT
15	TRBV5-4	TRBJ2-1	ASSPTLLGADYNEQF
11	TRBV6-1	TRBJ2-1	ASLTNSYNEQF
8	TRBV29-1	TRBJ1-2	SVELHGYT
13	TRBV5-1	TRBJ1-1	ASSLKTAVNTEAF
12	TRBV2	TRBJ2-1	ASTHDRDYNEQF
16	TRBV12-3/TRBV12-4	TRBJ1-4	ASSLTADGRRRIEKLF
11	TRBV29-1	TRBJ1-3	SVEEGVGNTIY
13	TRBV7-9	TRBJ1-1	ASSKDLQGYTEAF
9	TRBV5-1	TRBJ2-1	ASSTGTEQF
14	TRBV11-2	TRBJ1-2	ASSSHPRASNYGYT
11	TRBV7-9	TRBJ1-1	ASSHPDLTEAF